What follows are 11 T cell receptor beta chains derived from one specimen sequenced in a study of metastatic and nonmetastatic thyroid tumors. TCRdb re-called clones via MiXCR from the PCR reads. The repertoire holds some 20,000 clones, with about a third as singletons. Among the patients, none had received any treatment before thyroid surgery. Input material: tumor tissue. These receptor sequences come from a female donor with papillary thyroid cancer or a benign thyroid nodule (not recorded which). Some clones in this sample may be carry-over from other donors' samples.

This clone was seen ten or more times. The chain couples TRBV19 to TRBJ2-1; D might be TRBD2 (6 bases). V lost 3 bases and J 0 bases, leaving 6 bases between the germline ends. Germline lookup yields CDR1 LNHDA and CDR2 SQIVND (reference sequence). This CDR3 has 14 amino acids. CDR3 residues: CASSMGGSYNEQFF. The CDR3, as DNA: TGTGCCAGTAGTATGGGGGGCTCCTACAATGAGCAGTTCTTC.

This clone was counted a few times. The chain recombines TRBV6-2 or TRBV6-3 with TRBJ2-5, with a possible D match to TRBD2 (5 bases). The V end was cut by 0 bases, the J end by 5 bases, with 22 bases between. The CDR3 contains 18 residues. The germline V gene has CDR1 MNHEY and CDR2 SVGEGT. CDR3 region: CASSYSEVEFQGWETQYF. DNA of the CDR3: TGTGCCAGCAGTTACTCGGAGGTTGAGTTTCAAGGATGGGAGACCCAGTACTTC.

The chain employs TRBV19 and TRBJ2-3, with 7 positions matching TRBD2. CDR1 and CDR2 from the germline V gene are LNHDA and SQIVND (reference sequence). There are 15 residues in the CDR3. V dropped 5 bases and J dropped 0; count of bases not matched to a gene: 5. CDR3 DNA sequence: TGTGCCAGTAGTGGAGCGGGATCTAGCACAGATACGCAGTATTTT. This sequence encodes CASSGAGSSTDTQYF.

The V and J genes are TRBV6-2 or TRBV6-3 and TRBJ2-1; 9 bases map to TRBD2. The CDR3 consists of 19 residues. V lost 1 base to trimming and J lost 10 bases; unmatched junction nucleotides: 20. From germline, CDR1 is MNHEY and CDR2 SVGEGT. CDR3 sequence: CASSYFDGGRALSGVEQFF. CDR3 sequence (DNA): TGTGCCAGCAGTTACTTCGACGGCGGGAGGGCCCTGTCAGGCGTCGAGCAGTTCTTC.

The chain joins TRBV5-1 to TRBJ2-7, with D perhaps TRBD1 (6 bases). The germline V gene has CDR1 SGHRS and CDR2 YFSETQ. With 0 bases removed from V and 4 bases from J, the gap between germline ends came to 11 bases. The CDR3 covers 14 residues. The CDR3 coding sequence is TGCGCCAGCAGCTTGGATCCAGGGGATTACGAGCAGTACTTC. It translates to CASSLDPGDYEQYF.

This clone was counted a few times. The rearrangement joins TRBV6-2 or TRBV6-3 to TRBJ2-7; 7 bases map to TRBD1. Germline V CDR1 and CDR2: MNHEY, SVGEGT. The CDR3 runs 12 residues. The J segment lost 2 bases and the V segment lost 10 bases, leaving 5 bases of the junction unmatched. This CDR3 is CATEGATYEQYF. As DNA, the CDR3 is TGTGCCACCGAGGGGGCTACCTACGAGCAGTACTTC.

This clone was counted a few times. This sequence joins TRBV6-1 and TRBJ2-2; TRBD1 agrees at 10 bases. The V and J ends lost 6 bases and 3 bases, in that order; junction bases with no gene match: 4. The CDR3 is 15 amino acids. The germline gives CDR1 MNHNS, CDR2 SASEGT. For the CDR3, the DNA is TGTGCCAGCAGGCCCGGGACAGGGGACACCGGGGAGCTGTTTTTT. Protein sequence: CASRPGTGDTGELFF.

V and J are TRBV5-1 and TRBJ2-1; TRBD2 matches 8 bases. Trimming at V came to 4 bases and at J to 0 bases, leaving 9 bases not matched to a gene. The CDR3 sequence is 17 residues long. Germline CDR1 and CDR2: SGHRS and YFSETQ. The CDR3 coding sequence is TGCGCCAGCAGCGGTCGGGCTAGCGGGTACTCCTACAATGAGCAGTTCTTC. Translated: CASSGRASGYSYNEQFF. Based on the CDR3 plus reference TRBV5-1 and TRBJ2-1, the full variable domain is KAGVTQTPRYLIKTRGQQVTLSCSPISGHRSVSWYQQTPGQGLQFLFEYFSETQRNKGNFPGRFSGRQFSNSRSEMNVSTLELGDSALYLCASSGRASGYSYNEQFFGPGTRLTVL.

This chain connects TRBV11-2 to TRBJ2-5; 12 bases are a match to TRBD2. This CDR3 comprises 18 residues. Trimming took 4 bases from V and 3 from J; bases not matched to a gene: 12. Germline V gene sequence: CDR1 SGHAT, CDR2 FQNNGV. CDR3 amino acids: CASSSGLAGQYSKETQYF. Written as DNA, the CDR3 is TGTGCCAGCAGCTCGGGACTAGCGGGTCAGTACTCCAAAGAGACCCAGTACTTC.

V gene TRBV2 combines with J gene TRBJ2-1; 7 nucleotides match TRBD1. J was trimmed by 4 bases and V by 8 bases; bases with no gene match: 8. The germline V gene has CDR1 SNHLY and CDR2 FYNNEI. The CDR3 totals 14 residues. In DNA, the CDR3 is TGTGCCAGCTTAAGGGACAGCGGATACAATGAGCAGTTCTTC. Encoded protein: CASLRDSGYNEQFF.

This chain links TRBV6-1 with TRBJ1-1; 7 nucleotides match TRBD1. Germline assignment: CDR1 MNHNS and CDR2 SASEGT. With 5 bases clipped from V and 1 base from J, the junction kept 10 bases outside the gene matches. This CDR3 contains 16 residues. The CDR3: CASSPVQGLWNTEAFF. CDR3 DNA: TGTGCCAGCAGTCCTGTACAGGGGCTATGGAACACTGAAGCTTTCTTT.